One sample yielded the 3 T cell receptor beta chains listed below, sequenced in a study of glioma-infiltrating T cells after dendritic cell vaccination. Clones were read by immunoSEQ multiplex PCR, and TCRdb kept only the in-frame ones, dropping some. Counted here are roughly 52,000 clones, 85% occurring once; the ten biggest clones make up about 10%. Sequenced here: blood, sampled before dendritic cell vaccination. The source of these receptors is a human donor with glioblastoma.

The CDR3 nucleotides read TGTGCCAGCAGCGTAGGGGGGGGGCTAGCGGGCGAGCAGTACTTC. It encodes CASSVGGGLAGEQYF. The chain joins TRBV9 to TRBJ2-7; 8 bases match TRBD2. Germline CDR1 SGDLS, CDR2 YYNGEE. The CDR3 totals 15 residues. V lost 0 bases, J lost 6 bases, and 8 bases stayed unmatched.

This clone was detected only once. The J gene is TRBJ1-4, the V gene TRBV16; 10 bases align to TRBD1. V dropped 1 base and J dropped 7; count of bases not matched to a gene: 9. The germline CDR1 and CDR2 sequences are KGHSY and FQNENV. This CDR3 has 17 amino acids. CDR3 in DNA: TGTGCCAGCAGCCAATGGCGGGACAGGGGACAAGGTGAAAAACTGTTTTTT. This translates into CASSQWRDRGQGEKLFF.

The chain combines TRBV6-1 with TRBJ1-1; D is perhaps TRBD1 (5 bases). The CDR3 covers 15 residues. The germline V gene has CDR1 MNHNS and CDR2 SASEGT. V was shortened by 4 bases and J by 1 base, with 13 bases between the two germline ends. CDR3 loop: CASSVSQGGNTEAFF. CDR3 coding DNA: TGTGCCAGCAGTGTCTCTCAGGGAGGGAACACTGAAGCTTTCTTT.